This T cell receptor beta chain comes out of a study of T cells in Graves' hyperthyroidism and ophthalmopathy. Germline assignment: CDR1 SGHKS and CDR2 YYEKEE (reference sequence). There are 17 residues in the CDR3. Trimming at V came to 0 bases and at J to 0 bases, leaving 5 bases not matched to a gene. This clonotype was counted a few times. The source material, RNA transcripts, was used to amplify TCR beta CDR3 regions. RT-PCR in the first round (using the HTBI primer set) targeted the TCR CDR3. TCRdb re-analysed the multiplex PCR reads in MiXCR, keeping a single row per CDR3 protein. The sample contains some 570,000 distinct CDR3 sequences, 15% to 20% of which appear only once.

The rearrangement links TRBV5-5 to TRBJ1-5; 8 positions match TRBD1. Sequenced sample: blood. The source is a woman under 30 with Graves' ophthalmopathy. CDR3 DNA sequence: TGTGCCAGCAGCTTGGCAGGGGGCGGCTATAGCAATCAGCCCCAGCATTTT. Translated, it gives CASSLAGGGYSNQPQHF.